This TCR beta chain stems from a study of cytomegalovirus exposure and HLA in healthy donors. Researchers ran the PCR with 60 Vbeta and 13 Jbeta primers. Clones were read by immunoSEQ multiplex PCR, and TCRdb kept only the in-frame ones, dropping some. The sample holds tens of thousands of clones; around 82% are singletons and the top ten take around 7.4%. The sequence came from a young man in good health and CMV-seropositive. Material: PBMCs.

CDR3 in amino acids: CATSRETRAGEQYF. The CDR3 DNA is TGTGCCACCAGCAGGGAGACCAGGGCCGGCGAGCAGTACTTC. This sequence joins TRBV15 and TRBJ2-7; TRBD1 is a possible D gene (5 bases). Germline CDR1 is LNHNV and CDR2 is YYDKDF (reference sequence). CDR3 length: 14 residues. Trimming pared 3 bases from V and 6 bases from J, leaving 15 bases between.